A selection of T cell receptor beta chains follows, all from one sample in a study of blood T cell repertoires in COVID-19. Libraries were prepared by immunoSEQ multiplex PCR; TCRdb keeps only in-frame clonotypes and omits some of them. The sample comprises 180,000 or so clones, around 88% of which are singletons, and 4% to 5% rests with the top ten. The specimen was peripheral blood. The source of these receptors is a woman aged 30 to 39 with acute or convalescent COVID-19. CDR3s leave out the opening cysteine and the closing phenylalanine or tryptophan. Fields, in order: CDR3 length, clone size, V gene, CDR3 protein. Size tells how often a clone was seen (once, few, many) or the class of an expanded clone, and some rows leave it out.

13,.,TRBV6-6,ASSGIAGGINEQF
11,.,TRBV29-1,SAEGGERETQY
13,few,TRBV28,ASSRPGQGYYGYT
12,.,TRBV10-2,ATMLGQSVAEAF
13,.,TRBV5-1,ASSLGSVLNTEAF
13,.,TRBV28,ASSLGLPTNEKLF
12,.,TRBV27,ASSLRGSTYEQY
12,.,TRBV30,AWKVTSGSGTQY
12,.,TRBV2,ASKGTSGIHEQF
13,.,TRBV30,AWSVPGDRTDTQY
11,.,TRBV12-3/TRBV12-4,ASSPQTGETQY
13,.,TRBV9,ASSVGAVFTDTQY
12,.,TRBV3-1/TRBV3-2,ASSLGLAGVGQF
12,.,TRBV30,AWSEGRQNEKLF
11,.,TRBV12-3/TRBV12-4,ASSLHAGGEQF
11,.,TRBV9,ASSVDSSYEQY
10,few,TRBV28,ASSPWRDEQY
13,.,TRBV27,ASRGGTSGTWELF
12,.,TRBV3-1/TRBV3-2,ASSRGLDYNEQF
13,once,TRBV28,ASSLGGNSNQPQH
13,.,TRBV7-8,ASSLALTRTDTQY
13,.,TRBV19,ASSRQGAYTGELF
14,.,TRBV5-1,ASSTAGTSGSWEQF
13,.,TRBV28,ASSPNQGAAEKLF
16,.,TRBV7-9,ASSRREDITSGANVLT
13,.,TRBV5-1,ASSLGRGGFNIQY
12,.,TRBV28,ASSPWAGQETQY
11,.,TRBV2,ASSGQGVETQY
14,.,TRBV3-1/TRBV3-2,ASSQPWGTTPYEQY
11,once,TRBV6-5,ASSYEVGNEQF
12,.,TRBV6-5,ASSGQLDTGELF
9,once,TRBV20-1,SASFNQPQH
14,few,TRBV6-4,ASSPTGFANTGELF
12,.,TRBV6-5,ASTRTTAAQPQH
12,.,TRBV24-1,ATRGTEDYQPQH
12,.,TRBV15,ATSRRGTFNEQF
12,.,TRBV19,ASSVAGGTYEQY